Shown below are 17 T cell receptor beta chains from a single sample sequenced in a study of PD-1 blockade in classical Hodgkin lymphoma. Every single patient, without exception, relapsed after autologous stem cell transplantation, and brentuximab vedotin exposure varied. Repertoires were generated with immunoSEQ multiplex PCR, while TCRdb's copy carries only in-frame clones and drops some. The sample holds 95,000 to 100,000 clones; roughly 89% are singletons and the top ten take around 7%. Source: peripheral blood mononuclear cells (PBMCs), taken before the second cycle of nivolumab. These receptors were obtained from a human donor with classical Hodgkin lymphoma.

The rearrangement joins TRBV19 to TRBJ1-5; weak D call: TRBD1 (6 bases). V shed 5 bases and J shed 7 bases, with 15 bases lying between them. This CDR3 contains 14 residues. The germline gives CDR1 LNHDA, CDR2 SQIVND (reference sequence). The CDR3 DNA follows: TGTGCCAGTAGTCCCACGGGGGGCTCCCAGCCCCAGCATTTT. Encoded protein: CASSPTGGSQPQHF.

The J gene is TRBJ1-2, the V gene TRBV27; the D gene is possibly TRBD1 (6 bases). Germline CDR1 is MNHEY and CDR2 is SMNVEV (reference sequence). The CDR3 runs 14 residues. Trimming left V 6 bases short and J 5 bases short, with 16 bases between. The CDR3 region has the DNA TGTGCCAGCAGCCAAGGACAGCCGTTTTATGGCTACACCTTC. Protein: CASSQGQPFYGYTF.

V gene TRBV28 combines with J gene TRBJ1-5; TRBD1 aligns across 7 bases. V dropped 5 bases and J dropped 0; count of bases not matched to a gene: 1. This CDR3 region has 14 residues. Germline values: CDR1 MDHEN, CDR2 SYDVKM. CDR3 DNA: TGTGCCAGCAGTCGACAGGGTAGCAATCAGCCCCAGCATTTT. This gives the protein CASSRQGSNQPQHF.

The rearrangement links TRBV5-4 to TRBJ2-1; TRBD2 matches at 14 bases. There are 16 residues in the CDR3. The germline V gene encodes CDR1 SGHNT and CDR2 YYREEE (reference sequence). Trimming at V came to 4 bases and at J to 7 bases, leaving 7 bases not matched to a gene. DNA of the CDR3: TGTGCCAGCAGCCCCAGGACTAGCGGGGGGAAGAATGAGCAGTTCTTC. Its translation: CASSPRTSGGKNEQFF.

The rearrangement links TRBV7-9 to TRBJ2-2; maybe TRBD1 (5 bases). This CDR3 contains 15 residues. Between the trimmed V and J ends, which lost 5 bases and 7 bases, there was a span of 17 bases. Germline CDR1 and CDR2: SEHNR and FQNEAQ (reference sequence). The chain's CDR3 is CASSPRTRILGELFF. CDR3 coding DNA: TGTGCCAGCAGCCCCCGGACAAGGATCCTCGGGGAGCTGTTTTTT.

V usage is TRBV30 and J usage is TRBJ2-7; 7 bases are shared with TRBD1. The CDR3 covers 12 residues. The trim removed 5 bases at V and 4 bases at J, leaving 5 bases unmatched. The germline CDR1 and CDR2 sequences are GTSNPN and SVGIG (reference sequence). This chain's CDR3 is CAWGDRRYEQYF. The CDR3 nucleotides read TGTGCCTGGGGGGACAGACGGTACGAGCAGTACTTC.

The chain has TRBV10-3 and TRBJ1-5; no clear D. Germline values: CDR1 ENHRY, CDR2 SYGVKD. The CDR3 is 14 residues long. Trimming pared 7 bases from V and 0 bases from J, leaving 10 bases between. The CDR3 protein is CAINDKGSNQPQHF. CDR3 nucleotides: TGTGCCATCAACGACAAGGGTAGCAATCAGCCCCAGCATTTT.

This sequence joins TRBV27 and TRBJ2-7; 11 nucleotides agree with TRBD1. Germline loops: CDR1 MNHEY, CDR2 SMNVEV (reference sequence). The V and J ends lost 2 bases and 6 bases, in that order; junction bases with no gene match: 6. This CDR3 contains 15 residues. CDR3 nucleotides: TGTGCCAGCAGTTTAACCGGGACAGGGGGGCTCGAGCAGTACTTC. As protein: CASSLTGTGGLEQYF.

This sequence joins TRBV28 and TRBJ2-6; the D is unclear. The CDR3 is 16 amino acids. Germline-derived CDR1 and CDR2 are MDHEN and SYDVKM. V gave up 0 bases and J gave up 0 bases, with 6 bases separating them. The DNA of the CDR3 is TGTGCCAGCAGTTTATGGGCAGACTCTGGGGCCAACGTCCTGACTTTC. This encodes CASSLWADSGANVLTF. Filled out from reference TRBV28 and TRBJ2-6, the complete variable domain reads DVKVTQSSRYLVKRTGEKVFLECVQDMDHENMFWYRQDPGLGLRLIYFSYDVKMKEKGDIPEGYSVSREKKERFSLILESASTNQTSMYLCASSLWADSGANVLTFGAGSRLTVL.

CDR3 sequence (DNA): TGTGCCAGCAGCCCACGGGGTCGCCTCTACGAGCAGTACTTC. The encoded protein is CASSPRGRLYEQYF. The chain carries TRBV5-6 and TRBJ2-7; a weak D match, TRBD2 (5 bases). The CDR3 sequence is 14 residues long. V was clipped by 4 bases and J by 3 bases, with 14 bases between them. CDR1 and CDR2 (germline): SGHDT, YYEEEE.

The chain combines TRBV5-1 with TRBJ2-4; weak D call: TRBD1 (6 bases). CDR1 and CDR2 (germline): SGHRS, YFSETQ. V was pared by 0 bases and J by 3 bases, with 10 bases between. There are 15 residues in the CDR3. In nucleotides, the CDR3 is TGCGCCAGCAGCTTGGTTCCGGACAGCAAAAACATTCAGTACTTC. Translated: CASSLVPDSKNIQYF.

V and J are TRBV30 and TRBJ1-2; D remains unclear. V dropped 2 bases and J dropped 8 bases, with 21 bases sitting between them. Per the germline V gene, CDR1 is GTSNPN and CDR2 is SVGIG (reference sequence). CDR3 length equals 15 residues. The CDR3 loop reads CAWSSIFGSPGGYTF. In nucleotides, the CDR3 is TGTGCCTGGAGTTCCATTTTCGGGAGCCCCGGAGGCTACACCTTC. The variable domain in full, completed from reference TRBV30 and TRBJ1-2, reads SQTIHQWPATLVQPVGSPLSLECTVEGTSNPNLYWYRQAAGRGLQLLFYSVGIGQISSEVPQNLSASRPQDRQFILSSKKLLLSDSGFYLCAWSSIFGSPGGYTFGSGTRLTVV.

The chain joins TRBV7-2 to TRBJ1-3, with a possible D match to TRBD1 (6 bases). Trimming left V 5 bases short and J 0 bases short, with 23 bases between. The CDR3 has 19 residues. Germline V gene lookup returns CDR1 SGHTA and CDR2 FQGNSA. The CDR3 sequence is CASSPTRQGPFYSGNTIYF. CDR3 DNA sequence: TGTGCCAGCAGCCCTACCCGGCAGGGGCCCTTCTACTCTGGAAACACCATATATTTT.

The gene calls are TRBV6-1 and TRBJ1-5; no definite D call. The CDR3 runs to 15 residues. V lost 5 bases to trimming and J lost 0 bases, with 11 bases between them. The germline V gene encodes CDR1 MNHNS and CDR2 SASEGT. The CDR3 loop is CASSSTGLSNQPQHF. The CDR3 nucleotides are TGTGCCAGCAGTTCAACCGGTCTTAGCAATCAGCCCCAGCATTTT.

The rearrangement links TRBV10-3 to TRBJ2-2, with D tentatively TRBD1 (5 bases). The CDR3 is made up of 16 amino acids. Germline-derived CDR1 and CDR2 are ENHRY and SYGVKD. V lost 3 bases and J lost 5, with 16 bases in between. The CDR3 region is CAISDQTEGLTGELFF. The DNA of the CDR3 is TGTGCCATCAGTGACCAGACAGAAGGTCTGACCGGGGAGCTGTTTTTT.

V and J are TRBV6-1 and TRBJ1-2, with TRBD1 identical over 12 bases. Germline loops: CDR1 MNHNS, CDR2 SASEGT. The V and J ends lost 4 bases and 8 bases, in that order; junction bases with no gene match: 11. This CDR3 is built from 16 residues. The DNA for the CDR3 is TGTGCCAGCAGTGCCGGGACAGGGGGCGCGGTAGGAGGCTACACCTTC. Its protein is CASSAGTGGAVGGYTF.

The V gene is TRBV30, the J gene TRBJ1-4; D is possibly TRBD1 (6 bases). Per the germline V gene, CDR1 is GTSNPN and CDR2 is SVGIG (reference sequence). V was cut by 3 bases and J by 4 bases, with 12 bases left in between. This CDR3 is 14 amino acids long. For the CDR3, the DNA is TGTGCCTGGAGGGGAGACAGGAGTAATGAAAAACTGTTTTTT. It translates to CAWRGDRSNEKLFF.